This T cell receptor beta chain originates from a study of Ad26.COV2.S vaccination and SARS-CoV-2 variants. As regards this clone: Its specificity is unknown.

Per germline, CDR1 SGHRS and CDR2 YFSETQ. The CDR3 runs to 17 residues. V shed 4 bases, J shed 0 bases, and the junction held 5 bases outside the gene matches. Treatment given: roughly 20 received Ad26.COV2.S at low or high dose, single or two shots; about 5 received placebo; per-sample allocation not given. On day 63 after the first injection, vaccine and placebo recipients gave samples. Using immunoSEQ multiplex PCR, the repertoire was profiled, and TCRdb retains in-frame clones only, with some absent. The sample comprises approximately 410,000 clones, 88% of which are singletons, and less than 4% rests with the top ten. General study results and limits: There was a possibility that the TCR breadth and depth analyses underestimated total T cell responses.

V gene TRBV5-1 combines with J gene TRBJ2-2; TRBD2 matches at 11 bases. The sequence came from a person aged 18-65 years who received the Ad26.COV2.S COVID-19 vaccine or a placebo. Specimen: peripheral blood, collected in a trial of Ad26.COV2.S vaccine versus placebo. The CDR3 loop reads CASSPRTSGSNTGELFF. DNA for the CDR3: TGCGCCAGCAGCCCTAGGACTAGCGGGTCGAACACCGGGGAGCTGTTTTTT.